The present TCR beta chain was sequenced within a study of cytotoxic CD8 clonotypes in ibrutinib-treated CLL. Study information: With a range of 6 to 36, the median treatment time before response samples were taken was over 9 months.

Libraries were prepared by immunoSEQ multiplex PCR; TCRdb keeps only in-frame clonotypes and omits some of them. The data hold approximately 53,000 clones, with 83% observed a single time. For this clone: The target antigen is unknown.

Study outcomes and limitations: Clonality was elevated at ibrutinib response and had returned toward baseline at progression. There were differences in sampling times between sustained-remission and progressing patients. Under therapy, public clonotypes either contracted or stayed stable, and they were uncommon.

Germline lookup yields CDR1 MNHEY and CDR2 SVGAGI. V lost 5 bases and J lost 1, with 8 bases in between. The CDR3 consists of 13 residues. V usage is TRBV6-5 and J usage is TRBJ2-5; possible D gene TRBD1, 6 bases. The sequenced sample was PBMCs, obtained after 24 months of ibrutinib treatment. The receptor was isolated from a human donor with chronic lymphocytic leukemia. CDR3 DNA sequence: TGTGCCAGCAGTAGGACAGTCCAAGAGACCCAGTACTTC. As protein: CASSRTVQETQYF.